Shown below are 10 T cell receptor beta chains from a single sample sequenced in a study of T cell responses to AZD1222 COVID-19 vaccine. Clones were read by immunoSEQ multiplex PCR, and TCRdb kept only the in-frame ones, dropping some. The sample has 100,000 to 150,000 clones; around 92% are singletons. Sequenced here: peripheral blood, sampled 28 days after the second AZD1222 dose. These receptors originate from an adult who received the AZD1222 COVID-19 vaccine.

The gene calls are TRBV30 and TRBJ2-3; 7 bases map to TRBD2. J was trimmed by 4 bases and V by 4 bases; bases with no gene match: 5. The CDR3 consists of 13 residues. Germline V CDR1 and CDR2: GTSNPN, SVGIG (reference sequence). In DNA, the CDR3 is TGTGCCTGGACACGACTAGCTTCAGATACGCAGTATTTT. This encodes CAWTRLASDTQYF.

V usage is TRBV6-6 and J usage is TRBJ1-1, with D hard to call. Germline V gene data show CDR1 as MNHNY and CDR2 as SVGAGI (reference sequence). Between the trimmed V and J ends, which lost 2 bases and 0 bases, there was a span of 7 bases. The CDR3 covers 14 residues. CDR3 sequence (DNA): TGTGCCAGCAGTTACCTAAGAATGAACACTGAAGCTTTCTTT. It yields the protein CASSYLRMNTEAFF.

The V gene is TRBV28, the J gene TRBJ1-5, with D possibly being TRBD1 (5 bases). V lost 4 bases and J lost 4, with 8 bases in between. The germline V gene has CDR1 MDHEN and CDR2 SYDVKM. The CDR3 totals 13 residues. CDR3 DNA sequence: TGTGCCAGCAGTTGGGACCTGAATCAGCCCCAGCATTTT. It yields the protein CASSWDLNQPQHF.

The chain uses TRBV13 and TRBJ1-1; perhaps TRBD1 as D (5 bases). CDR3 size: 14 residues. V lost 2 bases, J lost 4 bases, and 11 bases lay in between. Germline lookup yields CDR1 PRHDT and CDR2 FYEKMQ (reference sequence). DNA for the CDR3: TGTGCCAGCAGCTTAAACCCTGGGGGCACTGAAGCTTTCTTT. Translated: CASSLNPGGTEAFF.

This clone was picked up a small number of times. The rearrangement joins TRBV29-1 to TRBJ1-6; D possibly corresponds to TRBD1 (5 bases). CDR3 length: 13 residues. V was trimmed by 5 bases and J by 10 bases, leaving 15 bases between them. In germline, CDR1 is SQVTM, CDR2 ANQGSEA. CDR3 DNA: TGCAGCGTTAAACTCACCCGGGACTCACCCCTCCACTTT. As protein: CSVKLTRDSPLHF. The full variable domain, completed using reference TRBV29-1 and TRBJ1-6, is SAVISQKPSRDICQRGTSLTIQCQVDSQVTMMFWYRQQPGQSLTLIATANQGSEATYESGFVIDKFPISRPNLTFSTLTVSNMSPEDSSIYLCSVKLTRDSPLHFGNGTRLTVT.

The chain joins TRBV2 to TRBJ1-6, with a possible D match to TRBD1 (5 bases). Trimming left V 7 bases short and J 6 bases short, with 16 bases between. Germline-derived CDR1 and CDR2 are SNHLY and FYNNEI. This CDR3 has 15 residues. For the CDR3, the DNA is TGTGCCAGCAACCCCAGGGATTTTGGTAATTCACCCCTCCACTTT. Translated, it gives CASNPRDFGNSPLHF.

This chain connects TRBV30 to TRBJ1-2, with D tentatively TRBD1 (6 bases). Germline V CDR1 and CDR2: GTSNPN, SVGIG (reference sequence). V was pared by 0 bases and J by 4 bases, with 9 bases between. This CDR3 contains 13 residues. CDR3 loop: CAWSVTGLYGYTF. CDR3 sequence (DNA): TGTGCCTGGAGTGTAACAGGGCTCTATGGCTACACCTTC.

This clone was found a few times. This rearrangement joins TRBV19 to TRBJ2-7, with a weak D call TRBD2 (7 bases). V lost 3 bases to trimming and J lost 1 base, with 13 bases between them. Germline V gives CDR1 LNHDA, CDR2 SQIVND (reference sequence). CDR3 length: 15 amino acids. CDR3 protein: CASSITQGGSYEQYF. The CDR3 nucleotides read TGTGCCAGTAGTATTACACAGGGAGGGTCCTACGAGCAGTACTTC.

The chain employs TRBV2 and TRBJ1-2; tentatively, D is TRBD1 (5 bases). Germline CDR1 is SNHLY and CDR2 is FYNNEI. Trimming stripped 1 base from V and 3 bases from J, with 12 bases between. The CDR3 runs 15 residues. The CDR3 region is CASSEGGEGHYGYTF. DNA for the CDR3: TGTGCCAGCAGTGAAGGCGGAGAGGGGCACTATGGCTACACCTTC.

The CDR3 DNA reads TGTGCCAGCAGCCCACTGGACAGGCGCAACTATGGCTACACCTTC. Translation: CASSPLDRRNYGYTF. The V call is TRBV14, the J call TRBJ1-2, with TRBD1 matching over 7 bases. From germline, CDR1 is SGHDN and CDR2 FVKESK. This CDR3 spans 15 amino acids. The junction had 7 bases not matched to a gene; V was cut back by 4 bases and J by 2 bases. Together with reference TRBV14 and TRBJ1-2, the CDR3 gives the full variable domain: EAGVTQFPSHSVIEKGQTVTLRCDPISGHDNLYWYRRVMGKEIKFLLHFVKESKQDESGMPNNRFLAERTGGTYSTLKVQPAELEDSGVYFCASSPLDRRNYGYTFGSGTRLTVV.